This TCR beta chain was recorded in a study of shared clonotypes between healthy human individuals. Every contributor of samples was a Caucasian grown-up residing in Nashville, Tennessee. Trimming removed 1 base at V and 5 bases at J, with 13 bases between. CDR1 and CDR2 (germline): SNHLY, FYNNEI. This CDR3 spans 15 amino acids. This clone was counted ten times or more. Generated by immunoSEQ multiplex PCR, the TCRdb table keeps only in-frame clones and is missing some. This sample has some 500,000 clones; around 80% occur once, and the top ten carry approximately 12%. The clonotype was recovered from a woman aged 40 to 50 in good health. Some clones in this sample may be carry-over from other donors' samples. The rearrangement links TRBV2 to TRBJ2-3; D may be TRBD1 (5 bases). The specimen was PBMCs. CDR3 sequence (DNA): TGTGCCAGCAGTGAAGAGGGGCAGGGTGGAGATACGCAGTATTTT. This encodes CASSEEGQGGDTQYF.